The 24 T cell receptor beta chains below were found in one sample sequenced in a study of T-cell memory formation after mild COVID-19. TCRdb re-called the 5' RACE reads through MiXCR, storing one row per CDR3 protein. The sample has 250,000 to 300,000 distinct CDR3 sequences; 15% to 20% are singletons. The sequenced sample consisted of PBMCs or a T cell subset sorted from them (not recorded which). The receptor set was obtained from a man younger than 35 who had mild COVID-19 (a few samples of this study predate the infection). Cell type and time point are not known.

This sequence joins TRBV19 and TRBJ1-5; D is unresolved. Trimming shortened V by 1 base and J by 0 bases, and 7 bases separated the two germline ends. Germline V gene sequence: CDR1 LNHDA, CDR2 SQIVND (reference sequence). The CDR3 is 15 amino acids. For the CDR3, the DNA is TGTGCCAGTAGTATAGCGAGGAATAGCAATCAGCCCCAGCATTTT. Translating it yields CASSIARNSNQPQHF.

This clonotype was counted between two and nine times. The chain combines TRBV7-2 with TRBJ2-7; 7 bases line up with TRBD2. The trim removed 6 bases at V and 4 bases at J, leaving 0 bases unmatched. CDR3 length: 11 residues. Germline CDR1 reads SGHTA; CDR2 reads FQGNSA. The CDR3 nucleotides read TGTGCCAGCAGGGGGGGGTACGAGCAGTACTTC. It encodes CASRGGYEQYF.

This clonotype was observed a handful of times. The chain links TRBV28 to TRBJ2-7; TRBD2 might be the D (5 bases). The CDR3 is made up of 13 amino acids. V gave up 5 bases and J gave up 6 bases, with 14 bases separating them. Germline values: CDR1 MDHEN, CDR2 SYDVKM. In nucleotides, the CDR3 is TGTGCCAGCAGTCTGGAGGTCGGGCGCGAGCAGTACGTC. Amino acid sequence: CASSLEVGREQYV.

This clonotype has just a few counts. This chain uses TRBV7-8 with TRBJ2-1; 9 nucleotides agree with TRBD2. The V gene's germline CDR1 is SGHVS and CDR2 FQNEAQ. The CDR3 sequence is 18 residues long. The V gene end was trimmed by 2 bases and the J gene end by 4 bases; junction bases not matched to a gene: 12. For the CDR3, the DNA is TGTGCCAGCAGCTTACCCCGCGGGGGGGCCAGTACTTACAATGAGCAGTTCTTC. This sequence encodes CASSLPRGGASTYNEQFF.

This chain uses TRBV27 with TRBJ2-3; 12 positions match TRBD1. Germline CDR1 and CDR2: MNHEY and SMNVEV (reference sequence). The ends lost 2 bases at V and 5 bases at J; junction bases unmatched: 8. The CDR3 length is 17 residues. CDR3 sequence reads: CASSLTPGQGARDTQYF. The DNA of the CDR3 is TGTGCCAGCAGTTTAACCCCGGGACAGGGGGCGCGAGATACGCAGTATTTT.

The table lists this clonotype with a few counts. The gene calls are TRBV28 and TRBJ2-3, with 9 bases aligning to TRBD2. This CDR3 spans 17 amino acids. V shed 6 bases, J shed 6 bases, and the junction held 16 bases outside the gene matches. Per germline, CDR1 MDHEN and CDR2 SYDVKM. CDR3 nucleotides: TGTGCCAGCAGCGCACGAGGGACTAGCTCGTATGTGGATACGCAGTATTTT. Amino acid sequence: CASSARGTSSYVDTQYF.

The sample holds a few counts of this clonotype. V gene TRBV6-5 combines with J gene TRBJ2-3, with D possibly TRBD1 on 5 matching bases. Germline CDR1 MNHEY, CDR2 SVGAGI. Trimming shortened V by 10 bases and J by 4 bases, and 15 bases separated the two germline ends. The CDR3 covers 13 residues. For the CDR3, the DNA is TGTGCCACCAAACAGGTTTTCGCAGATACGCAGTATTTT. The encoded protein is CATKQVFADTQYF.

The chain carries TRBV12-3 or TRBV12-4 and TRBJ2-3; 13 positions agree with TRBD2. V was pared by 6 bases and J by 4 bases, with 7 bases of the junction left unmatched. The CDR3 consists of 16 residues. The CDR3 DNA reads as TGTGCCAGCAGGAATACCGGGACTAGCGGGGCAGATACGCAGTATTTT. As protein: CASRNTGTSGADTQYF.

This clonotype showed up many times. The junction shows a germline mismatch at one end, possibly a read error. V is TRBV5-4 and J is TRBJ2-1, with 11 nucleotides matching TRBD2. Germline-derived CDR1 and CDR2 are SGHNT and YYREEE (reference sequence). The CDR3 loop spans 15 amino acids. CDR3 nucleotide sequence: TGCGCCAGCAGCTTAGGACTAGCGGGCTACAATGAGCAGTTCTTC. This translates into CASSLGLAGYNEQFF.

This clonotype was observed many times. The J gene is TRBJ1-2, the V gene TRBV6-4; no clear D. Trimming removed 1 base from V and 6 bases from J, with 0 bases in between. Per germline, CDR1 MRHNA and CDR2 SNTAGT. The CDR3 runs to 10 residues. CDR3 sequence: CASSDYGYTF. The CDR3 DNA reads as TGTGCCAGCAGTGACTATGGCTACACCTTC.

V usage is TRBV5-6 and J usage is TRBJ2-5; 8 bases line up with TRBD1. CDR1 is SGHDT, CDR2 YYEEEE, per germline. This CDR3 is built from 13 residues. V shed 3 bases and J 3 bases; nucleotides not matched to a gene: 1. The CDR3 loop is CASSSTGEETQYF. CDR3 DNA sequence: TGTGCCAGCAGCTCGACAGGGGAAGAGACCCAGTACTTC.

This rearrangement joins TRBV6-5 to TRBJ1-5; D is undetermined. Germline CDR1 and CDR2: MNHEY and SVGAGI. The V gene lost 6 bases and the J gene lost 11 bases, with 20 bases spanning the gap. There are 14 residues in the CDR3. The CDR3 loop reads CASRLGPRDMTQHF. CDR3 sequence (DNA): TGTGCCAGCAGACTTGGGCCTCGCGATATGACCCAGCATTTT.

The gene calls are TRBV20-1 and TRBJ1-4; 8 bases align to TRBD1. Looked up from germline, CDR1 is DFQATT and CDR2 is SNEGSKA (reference sequence). J gave up 3 bases and V 5 bases, and 5 bases lay outside the gene matches. CDR3 length: 14 amino acids. CDR3 sequence: CSAPAGGANEKLFF. The CDR3 nucleotides read TGCAGTGCTCCCGCAGGGGGCGCTAATGAAAAACTGTTTTTT.

A few counts support this clonotype. This chain connects TRBV10-3 to TRBJ1-1; D might be TRBD1 (5 bases). The length of the CDR3 is 14 residues. V gave up 4 bases and J gave up 1 base, with 10 bases separating them. Germline V gene lookup returns CDR1 ENHRY and CDR2 SYGVKD. The CDR3 DNA is TGTGCCATCAGTGTTCAGGGAGCGAACACTGAAGCTTTCTTT. Its translation: CAISVQGANTEAFF.

This rearrangement joins TRBV14 to TRBJ2-2; 10 nucleotides match TRBD2. Trimming took 4 bases from V and 6 from J; bases not matched to a gene: 8. Germline CDR1 is SGHDN and CDR2 is FVKESK. The CDR3 totals 16 residues. CDR3 amino acids: CASSPTSGALSGELFF. The CDR3, as DNA: TGTGCCAGCAGCCCCACTAGCGGGGCACTCTCCGGGGAGCTGTTTTTT.

This clonotype was detected a few times. CDR3 sequence: CSVSTGGRNQPQHF. The CDR3 DNA sequence: TGCAGCGTGTCGACAGGGGGTAGGAATCAGCCCCAGCATTTT. The chain couples TRBV29-1 to TRBJ1-5; TRBD1 matches 9 bases. Trimming cost V 6 bases and J 4 bases; bases outside gene matches: 7. There are 14 residues in the CDR3. CDR1 and CDR2 (germline): SQVTM, ANQGSEA.

The rearrangement uses TRBV6-5 and TRBJ1-1; TRBD1 is a possible D gene (6 bases). V was shortened by 1 base and J by 4 bases, with 19 bases between the two germline ends. The CDR3 loop spans 17 amino acids. From germline, CDR1 is MNHEY and CDR2 SVGAGI. The CDR3 DNA sequence: TGTGCCAGCAGTTACTGGGGATCAGGGGCTGGTTTCACTGAAGCTTTCTTT. This gives the protein CASSYWGSGAGFTEAFF.

This clonotype occurred a few times. CDR3 sequence: CASVGVREQFF. The CDR3 DNA reads TGTGCCAGCGTGGGAGTCCGTGAGCAGTTCTTC. J is TRBJ2-1 and V is TRBV12-3 or TRBV12-4; weak D call: TRBD2 (5 bases). Trimming shortened V by 8 bases and J by 9 bases, and 11 bases separated the two germline ends. There are 11 residues in the CDR3.

This rearrangement joins TRBV9 to TRBJ2-5; TRBD1 matches at 9 bases. Germline V gene lookup returns CDR1 SGDLS and CDR2 YYNGEE. J lost 4 bases, V lost 0 bases, and 10 bases had no gene match. This CDR3 region has 17 residues. The CDR3 DNA is TGTGCCAGCAGCGTAGGACAGGGGGAATTGGTTGGAGAGACCCAGTACTTC. It is translated as CASSVGQGELVGETQYF. Looking up the rest from reference TRBV9 and TRBJ2-5 gives the full variable domain: DSGVTQTPKHLITATGQRVTLRCSPRSGDLSVYWYQQSLDQGLQFLIQYYNGEERAKGNILERFSAQQFPDLHSELNLSSLELGDSALYFCASSVGQGELVGETQYFGPGTRLLVL.

The chain links TRBV19 to TRBJ1-1; 10 positions match TRBD1. Germline trimming cut 6 bases from V and 6 bases from J; bases unmatched to any gene: 4. CDR3 length equals 13 residues. Per germline, CDR1 LNHDA and CDR2 SQIVND (reference sequence). CDR3 coding DNA: TGTGCCAGTAGCACCGGGACAGGGGCTGAAGCTTTCTTT. This sequence encodes CASSTGTGAEAFF. The variable domain in full, with the rest retrieved from reference TRBV19 and TRBJ1-1, is DGGITQSPKYLFRKEGQNVTLSCEQNLNHDAMYWYRQDPGQGLRLIYYSQIVNDFQKGDIAEGYSVSREKKESFPLTVTSAQKNPTAFYLCASSTGTGAEAFFGQGTRLTVV.

The rearrangement joins TRBV29-1 to TRBJ2-1; tentatively, D is TRBD2 (5 bases). The V end was cut by 7 bases, the J end by 7 bases, with 5 bases between. The germline CDR1 and CDR2 sequences are SQVTM and ANQGSEA. The CDR3 runs to 9 residues. The CDR3 DNA sequence: TGCAGCGGAGGGAATGAGCAGTTCTTC. Its protein is CSGGNEQFF.

The V call is TRBV7-9, the J call TRBJ1-1; D is possibly TRBD1 (6 bases). This CDR3 spans 12 amino acids. From germline, CDR1 is SEHNR and CDR2 FQNEAQ (reference sequence). V gave up 3 bases and J gave up 8 bases, with 10 bases separating them. DNA of the CDR3: TGTGCCAGCAGCTTGGGGGCGATCGAAGCTTTCTTT. Translating gives CASSLGAIEAFF. The whole variable domain, remainder taken from reference TRBV7-9 and TRBJ1-1, is DTGVSQNPRHKITKRGQNVTFRCDPISEHNRLYWYRQTLGQGPEFLTYFQNEAQLEKSRLLSDRFSAERPKGSFSTLEIQRTEQGDSAMYLCASSLGAIEAFFGQGTRLTVV.

This chain uses TRBV7-2 with TRBJ2-4; the match to TRBD2 covers 7 bases. This CDR3 is built from 14 residues. Trimming cost V 3 bases and J 5 bases; bases outside gene matches: 4. CDR1 SGHTA and CDR2 FQGNSA come from the germline V gene. The CDR3 sequence: CASSFNRGENIQYF. CDR3 DNA: TGTGCCAGCAGCTTTAACCGGGGGGAAAACATTCAGTACTTC. Full variable domain (missing parts from reference TRBV7-2 and TRBJ2-4): GAGVSQSPSNKVTEKGKDVELRCDPISGHTALYWYRQSLGQGLEFLIYFQGNSAPDKSGLPSDRFSAERTGGSVSTLTIQRTQQEDSAVYLCASSFNRGENIQYFGAGTRLSVL.

The CDR3: CASSWGASGVTDTQYF. The DNA of the CDR3 is TGTGCCAGCAGCTGGGGGGCTAGCGGGGTCACAGATACGCAGTATTTT. The J gene is TRBJ2-3, the V gene TRBV9; 9 positions match TRBD2. The CDR3 consists of 16 residues. Per the germline V gene, CDR1 is SGDLS and CDR2 is YYNGEE. With 4 bases clipped from V and 2 bases from J, the junction kept 8 bases outside the gene matches. The full variable domain, its missing parts supplied by reference TRBV9 and TRBJ2-3, is DSGVTQTPKHLITATGQRVTLRCSPRSGDLSVYWYQQSLDQGLQFLIQYYNGEERAKGNILERFSAQQFPDLHSELNLSSLELGDSALYFCASSWGASGVTDTQYFGPGTRLTVL.